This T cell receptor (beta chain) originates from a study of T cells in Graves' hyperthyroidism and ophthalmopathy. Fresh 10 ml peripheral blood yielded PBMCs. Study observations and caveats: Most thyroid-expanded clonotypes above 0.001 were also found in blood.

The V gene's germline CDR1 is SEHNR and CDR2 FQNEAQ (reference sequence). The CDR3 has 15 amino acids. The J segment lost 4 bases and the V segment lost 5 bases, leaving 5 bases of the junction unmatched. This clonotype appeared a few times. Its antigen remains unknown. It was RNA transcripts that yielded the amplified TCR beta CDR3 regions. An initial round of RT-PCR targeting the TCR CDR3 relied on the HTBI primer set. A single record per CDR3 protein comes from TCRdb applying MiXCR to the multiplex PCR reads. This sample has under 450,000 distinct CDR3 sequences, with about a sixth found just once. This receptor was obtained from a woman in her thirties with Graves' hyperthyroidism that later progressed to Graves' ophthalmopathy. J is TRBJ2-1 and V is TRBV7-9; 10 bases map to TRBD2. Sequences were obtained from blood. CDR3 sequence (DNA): TGTGCCAGCAGCCAAGGACTAGCGGAGTACAATGAGCAGTTCTTC. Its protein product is CASSQGLAEYNEQFF.